The T cell receptor (beta chain) described here comes from a study of blood T cell repertoires in COVID-19. Study information: Collection of acute and convalescent COVID-19 samples took place in the United States, Italy and Spain. PBMCs, B-cell-depleted T cells, or T cells were the source of the cDNA or gDNA that made up the material.

Trimming removed 3 bases at V and 6 bases at J, with 15 bases between. The CDR3 is 14 residues long. CDR1 is SQVTM and CDR2 is ANQGSEA in the germline V gene. As originally analysed: It was from reference gene primer amplification that nucleated cell counts were estimated. Only in-frame clones appear in the TCRdb table, and some are missing; sequencing was by immunoSEQ multiplex PCR. That table gives V, J and clone size, and the DNA gave D and trimming. This table holds under 200,000 clones, 81% found once. The sample holds one count of this clone. The participants were between roughly 18 and 89 years old and came from under 25 US areas.

The sample taken for sequencing was PBMCs or T cells enriched from blood (not recorded which). The chain employs TRBV29-1 and TRBJ1-5; D might be TRBD1 (6 bases). The origin of this receptor is a woman aged 40 to 55 with acute COVID-19. CDR3 DNA: TGCAGCGTTGAGGAGGCAGGGGTCGGTCAGCCCCAGCATTTT. Translating gives CSVEEAGVGQPQHF.